This record looks at one T cell receptor beta chain sequence and its context. The record originates from a study of OX40 agonist ivuxolimab in advanced cancers. Study-wide background: Earlier anti-PD-1, anti-PD-L1 or anti-CTLA-4 therapy was permitted; roughly 42% had received some.

This CDR3 contains 13 residues. V lost 5 bases and J 0 bases, leaving 8 bases between the germline ends. The germline gives CDR1 SEHNR, CDR2 FQNEAQ (reference sequence). Some clones are missing from TCRdb's copy, which holds only in-frame ones; the method was immunoSEQ multiplex PCR. The sample includes tens of thousands of clones, approximately 94% of them seen just once. This TCR came from an adult with an advanced solid tumor such as melanoma, head and neck, liver or kidney cancer. The sample here was CD4+ or CD8+ T cells sorted from blood, taken in a trial of the OX40 agonist ivuxolimab. The chain joins TRBV7-9 to TRBJ2-7; no reliable D call. Here the CDR3 reads CASSPKFSYEQYF. DNA of the CDR3: TGTGCCAGCAGCCCGAAGTTCTCCTACGAGCAGTACTTC.